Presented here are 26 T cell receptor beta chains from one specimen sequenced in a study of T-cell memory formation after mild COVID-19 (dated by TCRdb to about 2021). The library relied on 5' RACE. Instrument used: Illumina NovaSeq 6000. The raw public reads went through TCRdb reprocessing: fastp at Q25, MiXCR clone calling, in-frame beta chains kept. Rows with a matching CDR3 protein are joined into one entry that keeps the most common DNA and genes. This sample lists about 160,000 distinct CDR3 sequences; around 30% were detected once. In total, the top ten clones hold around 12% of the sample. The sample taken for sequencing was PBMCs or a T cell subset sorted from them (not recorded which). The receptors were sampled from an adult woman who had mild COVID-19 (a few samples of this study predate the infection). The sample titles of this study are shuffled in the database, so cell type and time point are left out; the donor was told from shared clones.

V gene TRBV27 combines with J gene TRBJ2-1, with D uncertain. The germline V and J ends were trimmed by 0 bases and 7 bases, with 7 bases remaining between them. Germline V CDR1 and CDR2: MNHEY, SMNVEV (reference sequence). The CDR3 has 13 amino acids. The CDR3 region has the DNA TGTGCCAGCAGTTTATCGGAGATTAATGAGCAGTTCTTC. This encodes CASSLSEINEQFF.

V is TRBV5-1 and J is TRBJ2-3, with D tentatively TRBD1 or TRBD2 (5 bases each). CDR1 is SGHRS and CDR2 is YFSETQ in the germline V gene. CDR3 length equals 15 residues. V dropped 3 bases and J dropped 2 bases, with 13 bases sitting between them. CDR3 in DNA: TGCGCCAGCAGCTCCGGGGCGGCTGACACAGATACGCAGTATTTT. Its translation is CASSSGAADTDTQYF.

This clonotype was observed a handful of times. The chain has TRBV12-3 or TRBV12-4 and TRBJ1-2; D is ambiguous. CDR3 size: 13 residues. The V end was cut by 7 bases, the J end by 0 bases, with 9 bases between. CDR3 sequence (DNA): TGTGCCAGCATAGACATCCCTAACTATGGCTACACCTTC. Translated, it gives CASIDIPNYGYTF.

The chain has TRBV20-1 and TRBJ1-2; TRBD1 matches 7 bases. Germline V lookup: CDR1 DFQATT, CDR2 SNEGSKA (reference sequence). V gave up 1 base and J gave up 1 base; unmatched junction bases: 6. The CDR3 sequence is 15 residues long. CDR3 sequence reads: CSARGGGGNNYGYTF. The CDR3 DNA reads TGCAGTGCTAGAGGTGGAGGGGGCAATAACTATGGCTACACCTTC.

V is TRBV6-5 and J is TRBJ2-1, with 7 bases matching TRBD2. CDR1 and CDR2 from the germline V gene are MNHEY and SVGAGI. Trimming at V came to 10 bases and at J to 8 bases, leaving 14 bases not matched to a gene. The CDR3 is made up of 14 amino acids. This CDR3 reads CATSGRAKGYEQFF. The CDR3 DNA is TGTGCCACCTCGGGGAGGGCCAAGGGCTATGAGCAGTTCTTC.

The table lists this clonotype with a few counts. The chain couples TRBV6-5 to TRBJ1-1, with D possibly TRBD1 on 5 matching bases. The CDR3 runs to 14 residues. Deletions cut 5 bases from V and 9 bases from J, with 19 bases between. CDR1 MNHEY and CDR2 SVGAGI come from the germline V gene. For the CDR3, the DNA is TGTGCCAGCAGTAGGGGCCGGGGCCAAACTCAAGCTTTCTTT. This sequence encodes CASSRGRGQTQAFF.

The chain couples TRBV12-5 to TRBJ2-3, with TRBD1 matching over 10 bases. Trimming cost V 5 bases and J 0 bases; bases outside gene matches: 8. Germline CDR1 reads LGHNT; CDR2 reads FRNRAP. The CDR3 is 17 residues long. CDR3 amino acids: CASGPGQGQRSTDTQYF. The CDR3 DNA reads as TGTGCTAGTGGTCCGGGACAGGGGCAACGAAGCACAGATACGCAGTATTTT. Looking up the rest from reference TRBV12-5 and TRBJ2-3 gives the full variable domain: DARVTQTPRHKVTEMGQEVTMRCQPILGHNTVFWYRQTMMQGLELLAYFRNRAPLDDSGMPKDRFSAEMPDATLATLKIQPSEPRDSAVYFCASGPGQGQRSTDTQYFGPGTRLTVL.

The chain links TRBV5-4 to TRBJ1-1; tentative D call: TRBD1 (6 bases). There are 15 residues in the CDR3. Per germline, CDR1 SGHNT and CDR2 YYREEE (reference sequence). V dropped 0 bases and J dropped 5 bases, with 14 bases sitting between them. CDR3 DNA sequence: TGTGCCAGCAGCTTGGGACAGGACTGGATAACTGAAGCTTTCTTT. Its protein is CASSLGQDWITEAFF.

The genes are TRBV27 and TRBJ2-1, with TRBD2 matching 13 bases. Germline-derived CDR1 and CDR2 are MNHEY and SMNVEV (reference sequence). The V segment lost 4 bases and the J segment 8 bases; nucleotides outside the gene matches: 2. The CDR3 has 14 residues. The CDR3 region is CASSSLAGGYEQFF. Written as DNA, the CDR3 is TGTGCCAGCAGTTCACTAGCGGGAGGGTATGAGCAGTTCTTC.

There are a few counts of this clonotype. The CDR3 protein is CASSPGSKGVDGYTF. CDR3 coding DNA: TGTGCCAGCAGCCCGGGTTCAAAAGGGGTAGATGGCTACACCTTC. The chain uses TRBV6-1 and TRBJ1-2; maybe TRBD1 (5 bases). There are 15 residues in the CDR3. V was pared by 6 bases and J by 6 bases, with 20 bases between. Germline lookup yields CDR1 MNHNS and CDR2 SASEGT.

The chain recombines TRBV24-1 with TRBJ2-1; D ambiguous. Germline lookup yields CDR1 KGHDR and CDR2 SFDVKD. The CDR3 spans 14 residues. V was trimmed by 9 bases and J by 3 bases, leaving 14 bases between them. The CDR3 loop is CATASLGNYNEQFF. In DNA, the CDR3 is TGTGCCACCGCAAGCCTGGGGAACTACAATGAGCAGTTCTTC.

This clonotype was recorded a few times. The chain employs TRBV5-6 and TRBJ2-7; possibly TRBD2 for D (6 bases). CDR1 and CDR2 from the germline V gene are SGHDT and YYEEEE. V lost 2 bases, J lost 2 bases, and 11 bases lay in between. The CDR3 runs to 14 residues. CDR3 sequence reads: CASSFRQRAYEQYF. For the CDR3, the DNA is TGTGCCAGCAGCTTTCGCCAGCGGGCCTACGAGCAGTACTTC.

CDR3 nucleotide sequence: TGTGCCAGCAGGTCTGGACTAGCGGGAGGGGAGACCCAGTACTTC. Residues: CASRSGLAGGETQYF. The V call is TRBV7-3, the J call TRBJ2-5; 15 bases fit TRBD2. The CDR3 runs to 15 residues. The V gene end was trimmed by 6 bases and the J gene end by 5 bases; junction bases not matched to a gene: 4. Germline V gene lookup returns CDR1 SGHTA and CDR2 FQGTGA.

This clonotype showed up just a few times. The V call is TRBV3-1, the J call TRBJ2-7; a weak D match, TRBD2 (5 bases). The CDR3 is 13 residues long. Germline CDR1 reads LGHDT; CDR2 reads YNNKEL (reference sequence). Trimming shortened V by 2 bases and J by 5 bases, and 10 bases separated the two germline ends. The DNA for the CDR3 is TGTGCCAGCAGCCAATACCTCGGGAACGAGCAGTACTTC. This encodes CASSQYLGNEQYF.

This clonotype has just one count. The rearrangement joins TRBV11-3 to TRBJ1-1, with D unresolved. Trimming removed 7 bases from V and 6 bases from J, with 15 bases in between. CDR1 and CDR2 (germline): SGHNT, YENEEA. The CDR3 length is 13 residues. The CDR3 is CASTQRAGPEAFF. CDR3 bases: TGTGCCAGCACGCAGCGGGCCGGGCCTGAAGCTTTCTTT.

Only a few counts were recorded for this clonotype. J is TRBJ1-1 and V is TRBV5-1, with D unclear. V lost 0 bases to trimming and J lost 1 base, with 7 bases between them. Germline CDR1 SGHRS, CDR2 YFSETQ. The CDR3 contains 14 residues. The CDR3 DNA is TGCGCCAGCAGCTTGGAGGTGGGGAACACTGAAGCTTTCTTT. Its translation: CASSLEVGNTEAFF.

CDR3 bases: TGTGCCAGCAGCTCACTACAGGGGAGTTCACCCCTCCACTTT. Translating gives CASSSLQGSSPLHF. This chain uses TRBV5-6 with TRBJ1-6; 7 bases map to TRBD1. J lost 9 bases, V lost 3 bases, and 6 bases had no gene match. Germline loops: CDR1 SGHDT, CDR2 YYEEEE. The length of the CDR3 is 14 residues.

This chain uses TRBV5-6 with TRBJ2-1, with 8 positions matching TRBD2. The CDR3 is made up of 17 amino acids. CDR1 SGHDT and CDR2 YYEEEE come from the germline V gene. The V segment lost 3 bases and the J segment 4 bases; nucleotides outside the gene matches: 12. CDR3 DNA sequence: TGTGCCAGCAGCTCGGGGGGGCCAGGGCTGATGTACAATGAGCAGTTCTTC. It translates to CASSSGGPGLMYNEQFF.

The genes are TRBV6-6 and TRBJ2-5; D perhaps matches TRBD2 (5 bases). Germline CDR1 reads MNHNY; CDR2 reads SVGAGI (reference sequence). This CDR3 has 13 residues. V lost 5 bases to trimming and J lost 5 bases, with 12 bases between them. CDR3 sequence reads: CASSLTEAETQYF. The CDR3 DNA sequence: TGTGCCAGCAGTCTCACGGAGGCGGAGACCCAGTACTTC.

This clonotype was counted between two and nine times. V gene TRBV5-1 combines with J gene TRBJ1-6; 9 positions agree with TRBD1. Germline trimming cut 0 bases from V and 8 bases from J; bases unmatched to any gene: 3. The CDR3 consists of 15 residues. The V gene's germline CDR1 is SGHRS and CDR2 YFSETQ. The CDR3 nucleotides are TGCGCCAGCAGCTTGGCCGGGACAGGGTATTCACCCCTCCACTTT. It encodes CASSLAGTGYSPLHF.

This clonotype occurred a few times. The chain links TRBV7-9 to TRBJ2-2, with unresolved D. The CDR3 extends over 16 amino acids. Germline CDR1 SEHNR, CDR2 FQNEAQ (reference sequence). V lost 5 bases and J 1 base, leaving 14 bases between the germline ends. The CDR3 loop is CASSLSWTENTGELFF. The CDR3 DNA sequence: TGTGCCAGCAGCCTATCTTGGACCGAGAACACCGGGGAGCTGTTTTTT.

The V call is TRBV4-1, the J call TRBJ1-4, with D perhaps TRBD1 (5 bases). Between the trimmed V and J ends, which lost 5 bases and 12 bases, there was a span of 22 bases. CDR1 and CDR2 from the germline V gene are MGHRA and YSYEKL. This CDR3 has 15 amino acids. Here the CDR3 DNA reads TGCGCCAGCAGCGGCCCAAGCCTCCCGAGGGGTGAACTGTTTTTT. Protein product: CASSGPSLPRGELFF.

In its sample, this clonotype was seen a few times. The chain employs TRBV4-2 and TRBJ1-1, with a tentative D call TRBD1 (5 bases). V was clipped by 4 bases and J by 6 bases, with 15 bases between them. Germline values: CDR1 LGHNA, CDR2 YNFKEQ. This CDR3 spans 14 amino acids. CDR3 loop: CASSPGRLGSEAFF. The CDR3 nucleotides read TGTGCCAGCAGCCCGGGACGGCTAGGCTCTGAAGCTTTCTTT.

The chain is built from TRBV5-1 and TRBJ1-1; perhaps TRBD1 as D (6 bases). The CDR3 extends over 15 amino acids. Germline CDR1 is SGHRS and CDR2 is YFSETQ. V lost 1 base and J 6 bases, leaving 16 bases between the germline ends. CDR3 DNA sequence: TGCGCCAGCAGCTTGTCTGTCCGGGGGCTCTCTGAAGCTTTCTTT. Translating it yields CASSLSVRGLSEAFF.

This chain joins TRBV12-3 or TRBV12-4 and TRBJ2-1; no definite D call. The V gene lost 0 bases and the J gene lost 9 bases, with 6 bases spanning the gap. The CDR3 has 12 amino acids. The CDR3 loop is CASSLAGIEQFF. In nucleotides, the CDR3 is TGTGCCAGCAGTTTAGCGGGAATTGAGCAGTTCTTC.

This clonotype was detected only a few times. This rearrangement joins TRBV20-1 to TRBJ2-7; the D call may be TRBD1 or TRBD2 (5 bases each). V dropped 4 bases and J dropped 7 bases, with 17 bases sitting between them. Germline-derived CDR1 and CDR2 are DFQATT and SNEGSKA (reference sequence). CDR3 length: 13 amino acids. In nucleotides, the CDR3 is TGCAGTGCTATGGGGGATCTCCGTCGAGAGCAGTACTTC. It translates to CSAMGDLRREQYF.